This TCR beta chain originates from a study of T cells in Graves' hyperthyroidism and ophthalmopathy. Study observations and caveats: Also found in blood were most expanded thyroid clonotypes above 0.001.

Amplified regions were TCR beta CDR3 sequences from RNA transcripts. First-round RT-PCR targeting the TCR CDR3 was performed with the HTBI primer set. TCRdb used MiXCR to reprocess the multiplex PCR reads, holding one entry per CDR3 protein. The profile shows some 700,000 distinct CDR3 sequences, 17% of them singletons. Germline assignment: CDR1 MNHEY and CDR2 SVGEGT. This CDR3 contains 14 residues. Trimming took off 8 bases at V and 2 bases at J, with 16 bases between the two ends. This clonotype was counted ten times or more. What it binds is not known. The receptor was derived from a man over 45 with Graves' hyperthyroidism. The chain joins TRBV6-2 or TRBV6-3 to TRBJ2-7; D possibly corresponds to TRBD2 (6 bases). Sequences were obtained from blood. This CDR3 is CASGGTSFAYEQYF. DNA of the CDR3: TGTGCCAGCGGCGGGACTTCGTTTGCCTACGAGCAGTACTTC.